The 5 T cell receptor beta chains reported below all come from one sample, sequenced in a study of cytomegalovirus exposure and HLA in healthy donors. A multiplex PCR was run with 60 Vbeta primers and 13 Jbeta primers. Assay: immunoSEQ multiplex PCR; the TCRdb copy retains only in-frame clones and omits some. The sample consists of roughly 150,000 clones, 65% to 90% of them appearing once. Sequencing input: PBMCs. The origin of the receptors is a male donor in good health and CMV-seronegative.

The rearrangement links TRBV6-6 to TRBJ1-1; possibly TRBD1 for D (5 bases). The CDR3 extends over 14 amino acids. Germline lookup yields CDR1 MNHNY and CDR2 SVGAGI (reference sequence). The V gene lost 7 bases and the J gene lost 1 base, with 13 bases spanning the gap. CDR3 DNA: TGTGCCAGCACGCCCGGCAGGGAGAACACTGAAGCTTTCTTT. It yields the protein CASTPGRENTEAFF.

This chain's CDR3 is CASSLGYQGSNEKLFF. CDR3 bases: TGTGCCAGCAGCTTGGGGTATCAGGGGAGTAATGAAAAACTGTTTTTT. The genes are TRBV7-9 and TRBJ1-4; TRBD1 might be the D (6 bases). Trimming removed 3 bases from V and 4 bases from J, with 15 bases in between. CDR1 and CDR2 from the germline V gene are SEHNR and FQNEAQ (reference sequence). CDR3 length equals 16 residues.

V and J are TRBV6-6 and TRBJ2-1; 9 nucleotides agree with TRBD1. From germline, CDR1 is MNHNY and CDR2 SVGAGI (reference sequence). Losses at the gene ends were 5 bases for V and 7 bases for J; bases not matched to a gene: 9. This CDR3 is built from 15 residues. In DNA form, the CDR3 reads TGTGCCAGCAGTGGGGGACAGGGCTTTATGAATGAGCAGTTCTTC. Translating gives CASSGGQGFMNEQFF.

This clone was counted a single time. The rearrangement joins TRBV6-6 to TRBJ2-1, with D tentatively TRBD2 (7 bases). The V and J ends lost 6 bases and 4 bases respectively, with 19 bases between them. The germline V gene encodes CDR1 MNHNY and CDR2 SVGAGI (reference sequence). This CDR3 comprises 16 residues. This CDR3 reads CASRDVAGAGYNEQFF. In nucleotides, the CDR3 is TGTGCCAGCAGGGACGTGGCGGGGGCGGGTTACAATGAGCAGTTCTTC.

CDR3 in DNA: TGCAGCGTTGAAACGGGACAGAGGGCTTTCTTT. It specifies CSVETGQRAFF. The gene calls are TRBV29-1 and TRBJ1-1, with 7 bases that match TRBD1. The CDR3 has 11 residues. Losses at the gene ends were 2 bases for V and 11 bases for J; bases not matched to a gene: 5. Germline CDR1 and CDR2: SQVTM and ANQGSEA.